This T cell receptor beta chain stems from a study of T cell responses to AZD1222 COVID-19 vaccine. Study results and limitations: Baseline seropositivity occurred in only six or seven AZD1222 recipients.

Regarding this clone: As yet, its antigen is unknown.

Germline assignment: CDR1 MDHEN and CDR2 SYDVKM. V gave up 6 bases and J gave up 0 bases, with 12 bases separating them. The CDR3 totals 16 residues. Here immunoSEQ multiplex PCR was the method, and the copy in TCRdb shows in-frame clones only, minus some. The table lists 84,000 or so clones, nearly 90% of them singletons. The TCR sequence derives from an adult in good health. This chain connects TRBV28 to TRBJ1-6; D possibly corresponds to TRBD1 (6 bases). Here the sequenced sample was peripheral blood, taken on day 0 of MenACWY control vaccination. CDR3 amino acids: CASRPRDNSYNSPLHF. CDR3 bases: TGTGCCAGCAGACCTCGGGACAACTCCTATAATTCACCCCTCCACTTT.